Each of the 12 T cell receptor beta chains below was sequenced from the same sample in a study of T-cell reconstitution after alpha-beta-depleted transplantation in children. For TCRbeta, the library was prepared with unique molecular identifiers. Via MiXCR, TCRdb re-called the PCR reads, giving one row per CDR3 protein. Of over 400,000 distinct CDR3 sequences in the sample, under 15% were seen once. The sample in question was PBMCs from the stem cell graft donor, obtained from the stem cell graft. The receptor set was obtained from a human donor who donated a stem cell graft to a child with combined immunodeficiency.

The chain couples TRBV11-3 to TRBJ2-7; no clear D gene. The V end lost 5 bases, the J end lost 2 bases, and 13 bases lay between the germline ends. The CDR3 consists of 14 residues. Per the germline V gene, CDR1 is SGHNT and CDR2 is YENEEA. CDR3 residues: CASSPGASPYEQYF. In nucleotides, the CDR3 is TGTGCCAGCAGCCCCGGTGCCTCTCCCTACGAGCAGTACTTC.

This clonotype occurred a few times. This rearrangement joins TRBV4-3 to TRBJ2-7; 7 bases are shared with TRBD1. In germline, CDR1 is LGHNA, CDR2 YSLEER. The CDR3 runs to 15 residues. The junction had 5 bases not matched to a gene; V was cut back by 3 bases and J by 0 bases. The CDR3 nucleotides are TGCGCCAGCAGCCACCGGAGACAGGGCTCCTACGAGCAGTACTTC. As protein: CASSHRRQGSYEQYF.

A remark on this clonotype: One end of the junction does not line up with germline, which may come from a read error. The chain links TRBV4-3 to TRBJ2-6, with 10 positions matching TRBD1. The CDR3 length is 15 residues. Germline lookup yields CDR1 LGHNA and CDR2 YSLEER. CDR3 residues: CASSKETGGSNVLTF. The CDR3 DNA is TGCGCCAGCAGCAAAGAGACAGGGGGCTCCAACGTCCTGACTTTC.

This clonotype was picked up a small number of times. This chain joins TRBV20-1 and TRBJ2-5, with 9 bases matching TRBD1. The CDR3 covers 14 residues. The V segment lost 2 bases and the J segment 5 bases; nucleotides outside the gene matches: 6. The germline gives CDR1 DFQATT, CDR2 SNEGSKA (reference sequence). In DNA form, the CDR3 reads TGCAGTGCTAGACCGGACAGGGGAGGGGAGACCCAGTACTTC. Translating gives CSARPDRGGETQYF.

The genes are TRBV20-1 and TRBJ2-2; D may match TRBD1 or TRBD2 (6 bases each). CDR1 is DFQATT, CDR2 SNEGSKA, per germline (reference sequence). Deletions cut 2 bases from V and 6 bases from J, with 10 bases between. This CDR3 region has 13 residues. The CDR3 loop reads CSARRGAPGELFF. The CDR3 DNA reads as TGCAGTGCTAGAAGGGGGGCACCCGGGGAGCTGTTTTTT.

The chain employs TRBV25-1 and TRBJ1-6; no clear D. V shed 1 base and J shed 7 bases, with 17 bases lying between them. The germline V gene has CDR1 MGHDK and CDR2 SYGVNS. The CDR3 length is 17 residues. The CDR3 nucleotides read TGTGCCAGCAGTGAATTTATATGGGAGCGCGAAAATTCACCCCTCCACTTT. Translated, it gives CASSEFIWERENSPLHF.

This clonotype was recorded a few times. J is TRBJ2-1 and V is TRBV29-1; 11 nucleotides align to TRBD2. This CDR3 is 13 amino acids long. V shed 4 bases, J shed 8 bases, and the junction held 4 bases outside the gene matches. Germline lookup yields CDR1 SQVTM and CDR2 ANQGSEA. This CDR3 is CSVAPLAGDEQFF. CDR3 nucleotide sequence: TGCAGCGTTGCCCCACTAGCGGGGGATGAGCAGTTCTTC.

This clonotype has just a few counts. The rearrangement joins TRBV10-3 to TRBJ2-7; D is possibly TRBD2 (5 bases). V was pared by 6 bases and J by 0 bases, with 12 bases between. The CDR3 sequence is 14 residues long. Per germline, CDR1 ENHRY and CDR2 SYGVKD. In DNA, the CDR3 is TGTGCCATCAGCTCTGAAGGGAGCTCCTACGAGCAGTACTTC. This sequence encodes CAISSEGSSYEQYF.

The rearrangement uses TRBV7-8 and TRBJ2-7; D remains unclear. V was cut by 0 bases and J by 3 bases, with 9 bases left in between. Germline V gene data show CDR1 as SGHVS and CDR2 as FQNEAQ. The CDR3 consists of 14 residues. The CDR3 DNA is TGTGCCAGCAGCTTAGCACGGACGCACTACGAGCAGTACTTC. It translates to CASSLARTHYEQYF.

This clonotype has just a few counts. The chain combines TRBV20-1 with TRBJ1-4; no reliable D call. The V end lost 3 bases, the J end lost 7 bases, and 12 bases lay between the germline ends. The CDR3 spans 13 residues. The germline V gene has CDR1 DFQATT and CDR2 SNEGSKA (reference sequence). CDR3 nucleotide sequence: TGCAGTGCTAGGGATGGGCGGGGTGAAAAACTGTTTTTT. Its protein product is CSARDGRGEKLFF.

This clonotype was counted many times. The chain employs TRBV4-3 and TRBJ2-2, with unresolved D. CDR1 LGHNA and CDR2 YSLEER come from the germline V gene. Trimming removed 1 base at V and 5 bases at J, with 8 bases between. CDR3 size: 14 residues. This chain's CDR3 is CASSQGGTTGELFF. CDR3 nucleotide sequence: TGCGCCAGCAGCCAAGGGGGAACAACCGGGGAGCTGTTTTTT.

V and J are TRBV7-9 and TRBJ2-7; TRBD2 agrees at 11 bases. Germline lookup yields CDR1 SEHNR and CDR2 FQNEAQ (reference sequence). This CDR3 comprises 16 residues. J gave up 3 bases and V 0 bases, and 4 bases lay outside the gene matches. CDR3 amino acids: CASSLASLAGGYEQYF. The CDR3 bases are TGTGCCAGCAGCTTAGCGAGCCTAGCGGGGGGCTACGAGCAGTACTTC.